The 6 T cell receptor beta chains below come from one sample, sequenced in a study of cytomegalovirus exposure and HLA in healthy donors. The PCR employed 60 Vbeta primers together with 13 Jbeta primers. Data came from immunoSEQ multiplex PCR; TCRdb stores just in-frame clones and leaves some out. The sample gives about 150,000 clones, around a tenth of which show up once; roughly 1.9% is in the top ten. Material for sequencing was PBMCs. These receptors came from a male donor in good health and CMV-seronegative.

This rearrangement joins TRBV6-5 to TRBJ2-6, with TRBD2 as a possible D gene (5 bases). The CDR3 is 15 residues long. Germline CDR1 and CDR2: MNHEY and SVGAGI. V lost 8 bases, J lost 6 bases, and 17 bases lay in between. The CDR3 sequence: CASSFYGGSANVLTF. CDR3 nucleotide sequence: TGTGCCAGCTCTTTCTACGGCGGGTCGGCCAACGTCCTGACTTTC.

This rearrangement joins TRBV6-5 to TRBJ1-5; 10 nucleotides line up with TRBD1. J gave up 4 bases and V 0 bases, and 0 bases lay outside the gene matches. Germline CDR1 MNHEY, CDR2 SVGAGI. This CDR3 spans 15 amino acids. Here the CDR3 reads CASSYSGQGNQPQHF. The CDR3, as DNA: TGTGCCAGCAGTTACTCGGGACAGGGGAATCAGCCCCAGCATTTT.

The table lists this clone with a few counts. The CDR3 nucleotides are TGCGCCAGCAGCGCGAGGGACAGGGGGAGGCAGCCCCAGCATTTT. Protein: CASSARDRGRQPQHF. The rearrangement uses TRBV4-1 and TRBJ1-5, with 11 bases lining up with TRBD1. The CDR3 is made up of 15 amino acids. Germline V gene lookup returns CDR1 MGHRA and CDR2 YSYEKL. The J segment lost 7 bases and the V segment lost 5 bases, leaving 7 bases of the junction unmatched.

The chain joins TRBV7-9 to TRBJ1-3; 8 nucleotides align to TRBD1. Germline V lookup: CDR1 SEHNR, CDR2 FQNEAQ (reference sequence). V was clipped by 5 bases and J by 1 base; unmatched bases: 13. The CDR3 extends over 18 amino acids. CDR3 DNA: TGTGCCAGCAGCCACCCAGGGGGCGCCACCCTTTCTGGAAACACCATATATTTT. Protein product: CASSHPGGATLSGNTIYF.

The gene calls are TRBV4-3 and TRBJ1-1, with D perhaps TRBD1 (5 bases). Germline V gives CDR1 LGHNA, CDR2 YSLEER. The V gene lost 0 bases and the J gene lost 3 bases, with 11 bases spanning the gap. The CDR3 runs 15 residues. CDR3 sequence: CASSQDQGSYTEAFF. CDR3 DNA: TGCGCCAGCAGCCAAGATCAGGGTAGTTACACTGAAGCTTTCTTT.

This clone was counted between two and nine times. This sequence joins TRBV27 and TRBJ1-5; D ambiguous. The V end was cut by 4 bases, the J end by 6 bases, with 13 bases between. Germline assignment: CDR1 MNHEY and CDR2 SMNVEV (reference sequence). The CDR3 covers 14 residues. The CDR3 nucleotides read TGTGCCAGCAGTTCGCGACTAGTAGGTCAGCCCCAGCATTTT. Protein: CASSSRLVGQPQHF.